This TCR beta chain derives from a study of cytomegalovirus exposure and HLA in healthy donors. Amplification used 60 Vbeta primers and 13 Jbeta primers. Libraries were prepared by immunoSEQ multiplex PCR; TCRdb keeps only in-frame clonotypes and omits some of them. This sample has approximately 140,000 clones; 70% to 75% occur once, and the top ten carry about an eighth. Input material: PBMCs. The clonotype comes from a human donor in good health.

The CDR3 is CASKSQGSNQPQHF. The CDR3 nucleotides read TGTGCCAGCAAATCACAGGGTAGCAATCAGCCCCAGCATTTT. The V gene is TRBV6-1, the J gene TRBJ1-5, with a weak D call TRBD1 (6 bases). In germline, CDR1 is MNHNS, CDR2 SASEGT. The CDR3 length is 14 residues. V lost 7 bases and J lost 0, with 10 bases in between.